A single sample gave rise to the 32 T cell receptor beta chains below, sequenced in a study of radiation and T cells in renal cell carcinoma. Time point specified: blood 4 weeks post-SBRT, at nephrectomy. This sample's treatment: 15 Gy SBRT to primary tumor, nephrectomy 4 weeks later. Assay: immunoSEQ multiplex PCR; the TCRdb copy retains only in-frame clones and omits some. This table has around 74,000 clones, 75% to 90% appearing once. The source was blood, collected from a patient whose treatment included radiotherapy and nephrectomy. The receptor set was obtained from a woman aged 55-70 years with renal cell carcinoma.

This clone has more than one count but fewer than ten. This rearrangement joins TRBV14 to TRBJ1-1, with 8 bases lining up with TRBD1. The trim removed 2 bases at V and 0 bases at J, leaving 2 bases unmatched. CDR3 length: 15 amino acids. Germline V lookup: CDR1 SGHDN, CDR2 FVKESK. CDR3 amino acids: CASSQTGGMNTEAFF. The DNA of the CDR3 is TGTGCCAGCAGCCAAACAGGGGGGATGAACACTGAAGCTTTCTTT.

This CDR3 reads CASSPPTFGNTIYF. DNA of the CDR3: TGTGCCAGCTCACCACCAACTTTCGGAAACACCATATATTTT. The chain recombines TRBV18 with TRBJ1-3; D is unclear. This CDR3 contains 14 residues. Trimming took 0 bases from V and 4 from J, leaving 7 bases between them. From germline, CDR1 is KGHSH and CDR2 LQKENI.

The chain's CDR3 is CASSETGGNYGYTF. CDR3 nucleotide sequence: TGTGCCAGCAGCGAAACAGGGGGGAACTATGGCTACACCTTC. The chain links TRBV9 to TRBJ1-2; 8 bases map to TRBD1. The length of the CDR3 is 14 residues. V was clipped by 3 bases and J by 2 bases; unmatched bases: 3. Germline V gene lookup returns CDR1 SGDLS and CDR2 YYNGEE.

This chain joins TRBV2 and TRBJ1-3; D not certain. Germline CDR1 reads SNHLY; CDR2 reads FYNNEI. The CDR3 covers 16 residues. Trimming stripped 2 bases from V and 8 bases from J, with 19 bases between. The CDR3 region has the DNA TGTGCCAGCAGTGAACGATCCGCCGAAATGGCCCACACCATATATTTT. Translating it yields CASSERSAEMAHTIYF.

The chain has TRBV28 and TRBJ1-1; D remains unclear. The CDR3 spans 14 residues. In germline, CDR1 is MDHEN, CDR2 SYDVKM. V lost 7 bases to trimming and J lost 12 bases, with 24 bases between them. CDR3 in DNA: TGTGCCAGCAACTACCGGACGGACCAGTTGGTAACTTTCTTT. Its protein product is CASNYRTDQLVTFF. Complete variable domain (other parts from reference TRBV28 and TRBJ1-1): DVKVTQSSRYLVKRTGEKVFLECVQDMDHENMFWYRQDPGLGLRLIYFSYDVKMKEKGDIPEGYSVSREKKERFSLILESASTNQTSMYLCASNYRTDQLVTFFGQGTRLTVV.

The chain uses TRBV9 and TRBJ2-3; 7 nucleotides align to TRBD1. The J segment lost 0 bases and the V segment lost 1 base, leaving 5 bases of the junction unmatched. Germline assignment: CDR1 SGDLS and CDR2 YYNGEE. The CDR3 is 16 amino acids. CDR3 loop: CASSVRGTESTDTQYF. CDR3 DNA: TGTGCCAGCAGCGTAAGAGGGACAGAAAGCACAGATACGCAGTATTTT. Variable domain in full (rest from reference TRBV9 and TRBJ2-3): DSGVTQTPKHLITATGQRVTLRCSPRSGDLSVYWYQQSLDQGLQFLIQYYNGEERAKGNILERFSAQQFPDLHSELNLSSLELGDSALYFCASSVRGTESTDTQYFGPGTRLTVL.

The chain combines TRBV19 with TRBJ1-5, with a possible D match to TRBD1 (5 bases). This CDR3 has 15 residues. Trimming took off 3 bases at V and 4 bases at J, with 13 bases between the two ends. CDR1 and CDR2 (germline): LNHDA, SQIVND (reference sequence). The CDR3 is CASSIETALNQPQHF. CDR3 coding DNA: TGTGCCAGTAGTATCGAGACAGCCCTTAATCAGCCCCAGCATTTT.

The CDR3 spells CASSPYSPNTEAFF. The CDR3, as DNA: TGTGCCAGCTCCCCGTACAGTCCGAACACTGAAGCTTTCTTT. V and J are TRBV18 and TRBJ1-1; no clear D. Germline CDR1 is KGHSH and CDR2 is LQKENI. V lost 6 bases and J 1 base, leaving 12 bases between the germline ends. The CDR3 length is 14 residues.

The chain links TRBV7-8 to TRBJ2-1; D is possibly TRBD2 (6 bases). The CDR3 extends over 16 amino acids. V lost 4 bases and J lost 0, with 13 bases in between. The germline CDR1 and CDR2 sequences are SGHVS and FQNEAQ. The CDR3 here is CASSSRGVLSYNEQFF. The DNA for the CDR3 is TGTGCCAGCAGCTCGCGCGGGGTTCTCTCCTACAATGAGCAGTTCTTC.

This chain joins TRBV5-4 and TRBJ1-1; 12 bases line up with TRBD1. Germline CDR1 SGHNT, CDR2 YYREEE (reference sequence). This CDR3 is built from 15 residues. Unmatched junction bases numbered 9, after V lost 4 bases and J lost 8 bases. DNA of the CDR3: TGTGCCAGCAGCCAGGGACAGGGGGCAAAAGGAGAAGCTTTCTTT. It codes for CASSQGQGAKGEAFF. Based on the CDR3 plus reference TRBV5-4 and TRBJ1-1, the full variable domain is ETGVTQSPTHLIKTRGQQVTLRCSSQSGHNTVSWYQQALGQGPQFIFQYYREEENGRGNFPPRFSGLQFPNYSSELNVNALELDDSALYLCASSQGQGAKGEAFFGQGTRLTVV.

V gene TRBV6-6 combines with J gene TRBJ1-2; the match to TRBD1 covers 7 bases. The CDR3 spans 16 residues. The V segment lost 2 bases and the J segment 0 bases; nucleotides outside the gene matches: 6. The germline V gene encodes CDR1 MNHNY and CDR2 SVGAGI (reference sequence). CDR3 residues: CASSYGTGTANYGYTF. CDR3 coding DNA: TGTGCCAGCAGTTACGGGACCGGGACAGCTAACTATGGCTACACCTTC.

This clone showed up just a few times. The rearrangement uses TRBV19 and TRBJ2-1; 11 bases are shared with TRBD2. This CDR3 region has 19 residues. Germline V lookup: CDR1 LNHDA, CDR2 SQIVND (reference sequence). V lost 0 bases to trimming and J lost 7 bases; unmatched junction nucleotides: 14. In DNA form, the CDR3 reads TGTGCCAGTAGTATAGATTCGGTCCGAGGTAGCGGGGGGGCTAATGAGCAGTTCTTC. Encoded protein: CASSIDSVRGSGGANEQFF.

Only a few counts were recorded for this clone. The CDR3 sequence is CAAGLADNEQFF. The DNA of the CDR3 is TGTGCCGCGGGACTAGCGGACAATGAGCAGTTCTTC. This chain joins TRBV10-3 and TRBJ2-1; the match to TRBD2 covers 11 bases. This CDR3 is 12 amino acids long. Germline V CDR1 and CDR2: ENHRY, SYGVKD. Trimming took 11 bases from V and 5 from J; bases not matched to a gene: 2.

This clone appeared a single time. V usage is TRBV19 and J usage is TRBJ2-4; D is possibly TRBD1 (5 bases). There are 12 residues in the CDR3. Germline V lookup: CDR1 LNHDA, CDR2 SQIVND (reference sequence). V was shortened by 6 bases and J by 6 bases, with 9 bases between the two germline ends. CDR3 loop: CASRGPGNIQYF. The DNA for the CDR3 is TGTGCCAGTAGGGGGCCAGGAAACATTCAGTACTTC.

The chain uses TRBV6-1 and TRBJ1-2; tentative D call: TRBD1 (5 bases). The CDR3 sequence is 13 residues long. The V gene's germline CDR1 is MNHNS and CDR2 SASEGT. Trimming pared 1 base from V and 6 bases from J, leaving 9 bases between. The chain's CDR3 is CASSEGGSHGYTF. CDR3 sequence (DNA): TGTGCCAGCAGTGAAGGGGGGAGTCATGGCTACACCTTC.

Here the CDR3 reads CASSLGTDTQYF. DNA of the CDR3: TGTGCCAGCAGCTTGGGGACAGATACGCAGTATTTT. This sequence joins TRBV7-9 and TRBJ2-3; D is uncertain. This CDR3 spans 12 amino acids. V was clipped by 3 bases and J by 3 bases, with 4 bases between them. The germline V gene has CDR1 SEHNR and CDR2 FQNEAQ (reference sequence).

Note on this clone: This sample includes further DNA sequences coding for the same CDR3. V and J are TRBV7-9 and TRBJ2-3; D is uncertain. The V end lost 3 bases, the J end lost 6 bases, and 7 bases lay between the germline ends. The CDR3 has 12 residues. CDR1 is SEHNR and CDR2 is FQNEAQ in the germline V gene (reference sequence). Here the CDR3 DNA reads TGTGCCAGCAGCTTTGGTGCCGATACGCAGTATTTT. The encoded protein is CASSFGADTQYF.

This clone occurred a few times. The rearrangement links TRBV28 to TRBJ2-1, with no clear D. Trimming stripped 3 bases from V and 4 bases from J, with 13 bases between. Germline V gene data show CDR1 as MDHEN and CDR2 as SYDVKM. The CDR3 is 15 residues long. CDR3 amino acids: CASSFPQKGYNEQFF. In nucleotides, the CDR3 is TGTGCCAGCAGTTTTCCGCAAAAAGGTTACAATGAGCAGTTCTTC.

V is TRBV28 and J is TRBJ1-5; the D is unclear. The CDR3 has 14 residues. Germline assignment: CDR1 MDHEN and CDR2 SYDVKM. V was shortened by 6 bases and J by 7 bases, with 16 bases between the two germline ends. The CDR3 nucleotides read TGTGCCAGCAGCACCCGTGTTTTTGGGCAGCCCCAGCATTTT. The encoded protein is CASSTRVFGQPQHF.

The chain employs TRBV6-5 and TRBJ1-3; D is uncertain. Trimming shortened V by 11 bases and J by 1 base, and 6 bases separated the two germline ends. This CDR3 contains 11 residues. Germline CDR1 and CDR2: MNHEY and SVGAGI. For the CDR3, the DNA is TGTGCCGGGCTTTCTGGAAACACCATATATTTT. This codes for CAGLSGNTIYF.

Here the CDR3 DNA reads TGTGCCAGCATCATCACGGGCGCTGGGAACACTGAAGCTTTCTTT. It encodes CASIITGAGNTEAFF. The J gene is TRBJ1-1, the V gene TRBV7-9; D is undetermined. Trimming left V 7 bases short and J 1 base short, with 16 bases between. The CDR3 has 15 amino acids. Germline lookup yields CDR1 SEHNR and CDR2 FQNEAQ (reference sequence).

This clone was recorded only once. This rearrangement joins TRBV6-1 to TRBJ2-7, with 9 bases fitting TRBD1. With V trimmed by 2 bases and J by 5 bases, 7 bases remained unmatched. Germline V gives CDR1 MNHNS, CDR2 SASEGT. The CDR3 totals 15 residues. CDR3 region: CASSEQQGAQNEQYF. For the CDR3, the DNA is TGTGCCAGCAGTGAACAACAGGGGGCGCAGAACGAGCAGTACTTC.

A single count supports this clone. The V gene is TRBV6-1, the J gene TRBJ2-5; D not resolved. The DNA end lines up better with TRBJ2-7; the J call may be wrong. Germline values: CDR1 MNHNS, CDR2 SASEGT. CDR3 length: 13 residues. This chain's CDR3 is CATSEVPGYEQYF. CDR3 bases: TGTGCCACCTCGGAAGTCCCCGGGTACGAGCAGTACTTC.

This clone turned up a few times. The V and J genes are TRBV30 and TRBJ1-5, with D unresolved. Looked up from germline, CDR1 is GTSNPN and CDR2 is SVGIG (reference sequence). The CDR3 is 12 amino acids. Trimming cost V 3 bases and J 1 base, with 4 bases left between them. This chain's CDR3 is CAWSGSNQPQHF. CDR3 in DNA: TGTGCCTGGAGCGGGAGCAATCAGCCCCAGCATTTT.

The chain carries TRBV9 and TRBJ1-6, with no clear D. Germline lookup yields CDR1 SGDLS and CDR2 YYNGEE. Trimming stripped 4 bases from V and 10 bases from J, with 12 bases between. The CDR3 totals 13 residues. The CDR3 DNA reads TGTGCCAGCAGCCCGACGATCGACTCACCCCTCCACTTT. It encodes CASSPTIDSPLHF.

The chain uses TRBV2 and TRBJ1-5, with 10 bases aligning to TRBD1. The V gene end was trimmed by 6 bases and the J gene end by 5 bases; junction bases not matched to a gene: 7. The CDR3 has 15 amino acids. In germline, CDR1 is SNHLY, CDR2 FYNNEI. In DNA form, the CDR3 reads TGTGCCAGCAGCACTATCGGACAGGGGGATCAGCCCCAGCATTTT. Amino acid sequence: CASSTIGQGDQPQHF.

J is TRBJ2-5 and V is TRBV30; D gene ambiguous. The CDR3 consists of 13 residues. V lost 2 bases to trimming and J lost 5 bases, with 12 bases between them. Germline V gene lookup returns CDR1 GTSNPN and CDR2 SVGIG (reference sequence). The CDR3: CAWSSDAGETQYF. The CDR3 region has the DNA TGTGCCTGGAGTTCCGACGCCGGGGAGACCCAGTACTTC.

The chain links TRBV2 to TRBJ1-1; D uncertain. Germline CDR1 reads SNHLY; CDR2 reads FYNNEI. CDR3 length equals 15 residues. V shed 4 bases and J shed 5 bases, with 17 bases lying between them. This chain's CDR3 is CASSGAPRGWTEAFF. The CDR3 coding sequence is TGTGCCAGCAGTGGGGCCCCCCGGGGTTGGACTGAAGCTTTCTTT.

This chain joins TRBV5-1 and TRBJ1-1; 7 positions match TRBD1. The CDR3 is 16 amino acids. V lost 1 base, J lost 3 bases, and 9 bases stayed unmatched. CDR1 and CDR2 from the germline V gene are SGHRS and YFSETQ. CDR3 DNA sequence: TGCGCCAGCAGCTTGTCGGTGACAGGGTGGTACACTGAAGCTTTCTTT. Amino acids: CASSLSVTGWYTEAFF.

V is TRBV5-4 and J is TRBJ2-5; TRBD1 agrees at 7 bases. This CDR3 comprises 14 residues. Per the germline V gene, CDR1 is SGHNT and CDR2 is YYREEE (reference sequence). After removal of 2 bases from V and 1 base from J, the junction contained 2 bases not matched to a gene. The CDR3 coding sequence is TGTGCCAGCAGCTTCGGACAGGTCCAAGAGACCCAGTACTTC. Translation gives CASSFGQVQETQYF.

This rearrangement joins TRBV9 to TRBJ1-2, with 8 nucleotides matching TRBD1. The J segment lost 0 bases and the V segment lost 4 bases, leaving 11 bases of the junction unmatched. Germline V gene data show CDR1 as SGDLS and CDR2 as YYNGEE. The CDR3 extends over 17 amino acids. This CDR3 is CASSLGQGFSPNYGYTF. The CDR3 DNA follows: TGTGCCAGCAGCCTAGGACAGGGCTTCTCTCCTAACTATGGCTACACCTTC.

The rearrangement links TRBV23-1 to TRBJ1-1; D is ambiguous. TRBV23-1 is assigned to the ORF class and has an uncertain function. Trimming shortened V by 5 bases and J by 3 bases, and 7 bases separated the two germline ends. CDR3 length: 12 amino acids. In nucleotides, the CDR3 is TGCGCCAGCAGTGGAAAATACACTGAAGCTTTCTTT. This sequence encodes CASSGKYTEAFF.